These 18 T cell receptor beta chains originate from one sample sequenced in a study of blood T cell repertoires in COVID-19. Clones were read by immunoSEQ multiplex PCR, and TCRdb kept only the in-frame ones, dropping some. The profile shows some 520,000 clones, 80% to 90% of them singletons. The sample taken for sequencing was peripheral blood. The receptors stem from a man in his late teens or twenties with COVID-19, enrolled during active disease.

This clone showed up just a few times. V and J are TRBV18 and TRBJ1-2, with TRBD1 matching 10 bases. Germline V gene data show CDR1 as KGHSH and CDR2 as LQKENI. This CDR3 has 14 amino acids. With 2 bases clipped from V and 6 bases from J, the junction kept 3 bases outside the gene matches. CDR3 sequence (DNA): TGTGCCAGCTCACCAACGACAGGGGGCGATGGCTACACCTTC. Its translation is CASSPTTGGDGYTF.

The chain has TRBV20-1 and TRBJ2-2; 8 bases map to TRBD2. V lost 3 bases and J lost 6; bases outside the gene matches: 9. The CDR3 runs to 15 residues. Per germline, CDR1 DFQATT and CDR2 SNEGSKA (reference sequence). CDR3 region: CSASRGREVPGELFF. The CDR3 DNA follows: TGCAGTGCTAGTCGGGGGCGGGAGGTACCCGGGGAGCTGTTTTTT.

The sample holds a few counts of this clone. The J gene is TRBJ2-2, the V gene TRBV27; 8 nucleotides match TRBD2. The CDR3 has 16 residues. Germline CDR1 and CDR2: MNHEY and SMNVEV (reference sequence). V shed 3 bases and J 5 bases; nucleotides not matched to a gene: 8. Here the CDR3 reads CASSLAGTSRTGELFF. The CDR3 DNA follows: TGTGCCAGCAGTTTGGCAGGGACTAGTAGAACCGGGGAGCTGTTTTTT.

The V call is TRBV7-9, the J call TRBJ2-1; 10 bases align to TRBD2. This CDR3 comprises 15 residues. Per germline, CDR1 SEHNR and CDR2 FQNEAQ (reference sequence). The ends lost 5 bases at V and 4 bases at J; junction bases unmatched: 5. The CDR3, as DNA: TGTGCCAGCAGCCAAGCGGGAGGGACTTACAATGAGCAGTTCTTC. This codes for CASSQAGGTYNEQFF.

This clone was observed a single time. This sequence joins TRBV2 and TRBJ2-1; 9 positions match TRBD2. V gave up 3 bases and J gave up 0 bases; unmatched junction bases: 21. Germline CDR1 and CDR2: SNHLY and FYNNEI. There are 22 residues in the CDR3. In nucleotides, the CDR3 is TGTGCCAGCAGTGACCTTTCAGGGGGAGGTAGCGGGAGACATAGCTCCTACAATGAGCAGTTCTTC. Protein: CASSDLSGGGSGRHSSYNEQFF.

The rearrangement joins TRBV3-1 (or the pseudogene TRBV3-2) to TRBJ2-5, with 10 bases fitting TRBD2. V lost 1 base to trimming and J lost 2 bases; unmatched junction nucleotides: 4. Germline loops: CDR1 LGHDT, CDR2 YNNKEL (reference sequence). CDR3 length: 16 residues. The CDR3 region is CASSQVTSGAQETQYF. The CDR3 DNA is TGTGCCAGCAGCCAAGTTACTAGCGGGGCTCAAGAGACCCAGTACTTC.

The chain carries TRBV27 and TRBJ2-7; TRBD1 might be the D (5 bases). The V end was cut by 0 bases, the J end by 2 bases, with 11 bases between. CDR3 size: 15 residues. The germline CDR1 and CDR2 sequences are MNHEY and SMNVEV (reference sequence). The CDR3 is CASSLSRIQAYEQYF. In DNA form, the CDR3 reads TGTGCCAGCAGTTTATCAAGAATACAGGCCTACGAGCAGTACTTC.

The chain recombines TRBV7-9 with TRBJ1-2; a possible D gene is TRBD1 (5 bases). Trimming removed 4 bases at V and 7 bases at J, with 13 bases between. This CDR3 contains 13 residues. Germline CDR1 is SEHNR and CDR2 is FQNEAQ (reference sequence). CDR3 sequence reads: CASSSLGGIGYTF. The CDR3 DNA sequence: TGTGCCAGCAGCTCTCTGGGGGGAATTGGCTACACCTTC.

V and J are TRBV19 and TRBJ1-6; tentatively, D is TRBD1 (5 bases). Germline CDR1 and CDR2: LNHDA and SQIVND (reference sequence). Deletions cut 8 bases from V and 0 bases from J, with 8 bases between. This CDR3 comprises 14 residues. This chain's CDR3 is CASGTSSYNSPLHF. CDR3 coding DNA: TGTGCCAGTGGGACTAGCTCCTATAATTCACCCCTCCACTTT. Full variable domain (rest looked up from reference TRBV19 and TRBJ1-6): DGGITQSPKYLFRKEGQNVTLSCEQNLNHDAMYWYRQDPGQGLRLIYYSQIVNDFQKGDIAEGYSVSREKKESFPLTVTSAQKNPTAFYLCASGTSSYNSPLHFGNGTRLTVT.

The chain uses TRBV7-2 and TRBJ1-4; 7 bases map to TRBD1. The junction had 5 bases not matched to a gene; V was cut back by 5 bases and J by 5 bases. This CDR3 is built from 14 residues. Germline V gene sequence: CDR1 SGHTA, CDR2 FQGNSA. The DNA of the CDR3 is TGTGCCAGCAGCAGGGACAGAGGGAATGAAAAACTGTTTTTT. Its translation is CASSRDRGNEKLFF.

The chain combines TRBV12-3 or TRBV12-4 with TRBJ2-5; weak D call: TRBD1 (5 bases). V lost 2 bases, J lost 7 bases, and 8 bases lay in between. CDR3 length: 12 residues. CDR3 in DNA: TGTGCCAGCAGTTTACAGGGAAGGACCCAGTACTTC. This gives the protein CASSLQGRTQYF.

The rearrangement joins TRBV19 to TRBJ2-5; possible D gene TRBD2, 6 bases. Trimming stripped 4 bases from V and 1 base from J, with 16 bases between. CDR3 length: 16 residues. Germline V lookup: CDR1 LNHDA, CDR2 SQIVND (reference sequence). The CDR3: CASSNSRRGTQETQYF. In DNA, the CDR3 is TGTGCCAGTAGTAACTCACGGCGCGGGACCCAAGAGACCCAGTACTTC.

This sequence joins TRBV19 and TRBJ2-3; TRBD2 matches at 7 bases. Trimming cost V 7 bases and J 3 bases; bases outside gene matches: 10. The CDR3 consists of 15 residues. Per the germline V gene, CDR1 is LNHDA and CDR2 is SQIVND (reference sequence). Here the CDR3 reads CASTRLASLTDTQYF. The DNA of the CDR3 is TGTGCCAGTACCCGACTAGCCTCTCTTACAGATACGCAGTATTTT.

This chain joins TRBV5-4 and TRBJ1-2; TRBD1 is a possible D gene (6 bases). CDR3 length: 15 amino acids. Trimming removed 3 bases from V and 3 bases from J, with 15 bases in between. Germline-derived CDR1 and CDR2 are SGHNT and YYREEE (reference sequence). In DNA form, the CDR3 reads TGTGCCAGCAGCTCCGGCCGGGGGGCGGACTATGGCTACACCTTC. Encoded protein: CASSSGRGADYGYTF.

The gene calls are TRBV3-1 (or the pseudogene TRBV3-2) and TRBJ2-1; maybe TRBD2 (5 bases). The CDR3 runs to 16 residues. The ends were cut back, 8 bases at V and 3 bases at J, with 20 bases in the middle. The germline gives CDR1 LGHDT, CDR2 YNNKEL (reference sequence). For the CDR3, the DNA is TGTGCCAGCCCTGAGCGGAATAAGCATTTCTACAATGAGCAGTTCTTC. Amino acid sequence: CASPERNKHFYNEQFF.

There are a few counts of this clone. This chain joins TRBV5-4 and TRBJ1-3; D gene ambiguous. The length of the CDR3 is 13 residues. Germline-derived CDR1 and CDR2 are SGHNT and YYREEE (reference sequence). The ends were cut back, 1 base at V and 1 base at J, with 3 bases in the middle. CDR3 sequence (DNA): TGTGCCAGCAGCTTGACTTCTGGAAACACCATATATTTT. Translated: CASSLTSGNTIYF.

The rearrangement links TRBV7-2 to TRBJ2-7; TRBD2 aligns across 8 bases. V lost 5 bases, J lost 7 bases, and 10 bases stayed unmatched. This CDR3 region has 14 residues. Germline V gene data show CDR1 as SGHTA and CDR2 as FQGNSA. The CDR3 spells CASSHTGGPWEQYF. The DNA for the CDR3 is TGTGCCAGCAGCCACACGGGGGGGCCTTGGGAGCAGTACTTC.

The chain recombines TRBV27 with TRBJ1-1; possible D gene TRBD1, 5 bases. With 5 bases removed from V and 4 bases from J, the gap between germline ends came to 11 bases. The CDR3 has 13 residues. Looked up from germline, CDR1 is MNHEY and CDR2 is SMNVEV (reference sequence). DNA for the CDR3: TGTGCCAGCAGTCCGACAGTCCGCACTGAAGCTTTCTTT. Protein: CASSPTVRTEAFF.